Listed below are T cell receptor beta chains from one sample, sequenced in a study of control samples from healthy donors and cancer patients. Repertoires were generated with immunoSEQ multiplex PCR, while TCRdb's copy carries only in-frame clones and drops some. The sample records 130,000 or so clones, roughly 94% being singletons. The specimen was blood. These receptors came from a man aged 35 to 55 in good health. Both conserved end residues are part of each CDR3.

>TRBV5-4|TRBJ1-1
CASSFSDRAAFF
>TRBV7-9|TRBJ1-5
CASSLDLTEIQPQHF
>TRBV10-3|TRBJ2-1
CAIRPAGGRYNEQFF
>TRBV7-3|TRBJ1-2
CASSPVSGSYGYTF
>TRBV7-2|TRBJ1-2
CASSFGTDYGYTF
>TRBV4-1|TRBJ1-4
CASSQETHGRTNEKLFF
>TRBV11-2|TRBJ2-5
CASSLIRGQETQYF
>TRBV4-2|TRBJ2-2
CASSQNQGSRTGELFF
>TRBV24-1|TRBJ2-7
CATSDSVGSREQYF
>TRBV7-9|TRBJ2-2
CASSLAVWGRPAVPGELFF
>TRBV5-6|TRBJ1-6
CASSLEGQGDSPLHF
>TRBV7-8|TRBJ2-3
CASSLAWLIRGPPTDTQYF
>TRBV5-5|TRBJ1-1
CASSLVVSQNTEAFF
>TRBV6-5|TRBJ1-1
CASSTQGWGNTEAFF
>TRBV5-6|TRBJ2-1
CASSLARQINEQFF
>TRBV7-8|TRBJ2-3
CASSSTGTQYF
>TRBV9|TRBJ2-7
CASSLSTSYEQYF
>TRBV6-2/TRBV6-3|TRBJ2-5
CASSYSLVLETQYF
>TRBV28|TRBJ1-3
CASSTDRRRLGTIYF
>TRBV4-3|TRBJ2-3
CASSQGDRVTDTQYF
>TRBV5-6|TRBJ2-1
CASSSVSGNEQFF
>TRBV3-1/TRBV3-2|TRBJ2-7
CASSQEAASTEYF
>TRBV29-1|TRBJ2-7
CSVEVGHEQYF
>TRBV3-1/TRBV3-2|TRBJ2-5
CASSQEGQGGETQYF
>TRBV9|TRBJ1-1
CASSPRQGGTEAFF
>TRBV5-4|TRBJ1-1
CASSREVKNTEAFF
>TRBV14|TRBJ1-2
CASSQEPGYRYGYTF
>TRBV19|TRBJ2-3
CASNPGLAGVTDTQYF
>TRBV6-6|TRBJ2-1
CASSDIAGIGDEQFF
>TRBV7-9|TRBJ1-4
CASSAQGTLVNEKLFF
>TRBV5-4|TRBJ2-2
CASSHGTSAGELFF
>TRBV11-1|TRBJ2-3
CASSLRQLNTDTQYF
>TRBV11-3|TRBJ2-2
CASSADTSQTGELFF
>TRBV24-1|TRBJ2-3
CATSDPDRTDTQYF
>TRBV25-1|TRBJ1-1
CASSDLGGVNTEAFF
>TRBV11-2|TRBJ2-7
CASSGAYEQYF
>TRBV6-5|TRBJ1-5
CASSNDRYQPQHF
>TRBV9|TRBJ2-5
CASSVRQGAGQETQYF
>TRBV4-2|TRBJ2-1
CASSQGQAGLWDNEQFF
>TRBV19|TRBJ2-3
CASSHWTSGRGDTQYF
>TRBV7-7|TRBJ2-1
CASSLGLYNEQFF
>TRBV28|TRBJ1-6
CASSFFSGSSYNSPLHF
>TRBV5-1|TRBJ1-2
CASSFGQHNYGYTF
>TRBV7-2|TRBJ1-2
CASSLRQGGIDGYTF